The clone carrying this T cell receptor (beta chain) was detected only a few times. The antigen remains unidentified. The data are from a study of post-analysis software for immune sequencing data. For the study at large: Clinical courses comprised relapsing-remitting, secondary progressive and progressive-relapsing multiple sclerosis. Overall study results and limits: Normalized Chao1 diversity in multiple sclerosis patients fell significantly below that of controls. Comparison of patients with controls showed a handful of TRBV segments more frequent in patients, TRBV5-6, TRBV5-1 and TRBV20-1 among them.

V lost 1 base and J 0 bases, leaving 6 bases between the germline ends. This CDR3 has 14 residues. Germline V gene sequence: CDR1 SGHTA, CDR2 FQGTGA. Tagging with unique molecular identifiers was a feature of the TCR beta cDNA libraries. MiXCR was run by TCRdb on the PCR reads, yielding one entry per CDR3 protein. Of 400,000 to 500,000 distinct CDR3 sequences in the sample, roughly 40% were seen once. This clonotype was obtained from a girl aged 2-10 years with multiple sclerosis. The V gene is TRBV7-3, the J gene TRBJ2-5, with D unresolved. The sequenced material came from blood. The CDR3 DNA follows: TGTGCCAGCAGCTTAAATGGAGACCAAGAGACCCAGTACTTC. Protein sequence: CASSLNGDQETQYF.